A selection of T cell receptor beta chains follows, all from one sample in a study of graft-versus-host responses after intestinal transplantation. Repertoires were generated with immunoSEQ multiplex PCR, while TCRdb's copy carries only in-frame clones and drops some. The sample has tens of thousands of clones; 80% to 95% are singletons. For these TCRs, the target antigens are not known. The source was unstimulated CD8+ T cells sorted from spleen or lymph node cells, collected before intestinal transplant. The origin of the receptors is a human donor who received an intestinal transplant. The CDR3 runs from the conserved cysteine through the conserved F or W. D genes are given only for firm matches. Not all rows give a size; the values are once, few, many and, for expanded clones, a class.

clone size	D gene	J gene	CDR3 length	V gene	CDR3 protein	CDR3 DNA
.	TRBD1	TRBJ2-5	15	TRBV18	CASSPGDRGGETQYF	TGTGCCAGCTCACCAGGGGACAGGGGTGGTGAGACCCAGTACTTC
.	.	TRBJ2-1	13	TRBV4-1	CASSQDFANEQFF	TGCGCCAGCAGCCAAGATTTCGCCAATGAGCAGTTCTTC
.	.	TRBJ2-2	15	TRBV7-6	CASSFQGGNTGELFF	TGTGCCAGCAGCTTCCAGGGAGGGAACACCGGGGAGCTGTTTTTT
.	.	TRBJ2-1	13	TRBV19	CASSRKGGNEQFF	TGTGCCAGTAGTAGAAAGGGAGGCAATGAGCAGTTCTTC
.	.	TRBJ2-2	13	TRBV5-1	CASSLQGTGELFF	TGCGCCAGCAGCTTGCAGGGCACCGGGGAGCTGTTTTTT
.	TRBD1	TRBJ2-4	15	TRBV5-4	CASSSPLDRGNIQYF	TGTGCCAGCAGCTCTCCTCTGGACAGGGGAAACATTCAGTACTTC
.	TRBD2	TRBJ2-5	16	TRBV5-1	CASSRWLGLAEETQYF	TGCGCCAGCAGCCGCTGGTTGGGACTAGCAGAAGAGACCCAGTACTTC
.	.	TRBJ2-7	15	TRBV6-5	CASSYSGTRSYEQYF	TGTGCCAGCAGTTACAGTGGGACACGCTCCTACGAGCAGTACTTC
.	.	TRBJ1-3	14	TRBV6-6	CASSYSTGGNTIYF	TGTGCCAGCAGTTACTCGACCGGTGGAAACACCATATATTTT
.	TRBD1	TRBJ1-2	15	TRBV5-1	CASRITGDSVYGYTF	TGCGCCAGCAGGATAACAGGGGACTCCGTCTATGGCTACACCTTC
.	.	TRBJ1-1	14	TRBV28	CASSFVGGRGEAFF	TGTGCCAGCAGTTTCGTGGGGGGTCGTGGTGAAGCTTTCTTT
.	.	TRBJ1-1	14	TRBV7-9	CASNELGMYPEAFF	TGTGCCAGCAACGAACTAGGCATGTACCCTGAAGCTTTCTTT
.	TRBD1	TRBJ1-2	15	TRBV4-1	CASSTQQGAVYGYTF	TGCGCCAGCAGCACCCAACAGGGGGCGGTTTATGGCTACACCTTC
.	TRBD1	TRBJ2-4	16	TRBV6-6	CASSSTGGRAKNIQYF	TGTGCCAGCAGTTCCACAGGGGGAAGGGCCAAAAACATTCAGTACTTC
.	TRBD1	TRBJ1-6	16	TRBV9	CASSPNRDRRNSPLHF	TGTGCCAGCAGCCCCAACCGGGACAGGAGAAATTCACCCCTCCACTTT
.	TRBD2	TRBJ2-3	16	TRBV7-2	CASSLRVAGDPDTQYF	TGTGCCAGCAGCTTAAGAGTAGCGGGAGATCCAGATACGCAGTATTTT
.	.	TRBJ1-1	13	TRBV2	CASSGDPDTEAFF	TGTGCCAGCAGTGGCGACCCGGACACTGAAGCTTTCTTT
.	TRBD2	TRBJ2-2	18	TRBV9	CASSVDGSGTANTGELFF	TGTGCCAGCAGCGTAGATGGTAGCGGGACTGCGAACACCGGGGAGCTGTTTTTT
.	.	TRBJ2-3	15	TRBV2	CASSELRPGTDTQYF	TGTGCCAGCAGTGAGTTGAGACCCGGCACAGATACGCAGTATTTT
.	TRBD2	TRBJ2-1	13	TRBV6-6	CASSWEREGPQFF	TGTGCCAGCAGTTGGGAGCGGGAGGGCCCCCAGTTCTTC
few	.	TRBJ1-6	14	TRBV2	CASSEMAESSPLHF	TGTGCCAGCAGTGAAATGGCCGAAAGTTCACCCCTCCACTTT
.	.	TRBJ1-1	15	TRBV27	CASSLWRPLNTEAFF	TGTGCCAGCAGTTTATGGAGACCTCTCAACACTGAAGCTTTCTTT
.	TRBD1	TRBJ2-7	14	TRBV4-2	CASSPRTGFYEQYF	TGTGCCAGCAGCCCTAGGACAGGGTTCTACGAGCAGTACTTC
.	TRBD2	TRBJ2-1	16	TRBV6-5	CASSSELAGGPDEQFF	TGTGCCAGCAGTTCGGAACTAGCGGGAGGGCCCGATGAGCAGTTCTTC
few	TRBD1	TRBJ2-5	14	TRBV11-2	CASSPDRGQVTQYF	TGTGCCAGCAGCCCAGACAGGGGCCAGGTGACCCAGTACTTC
.	.	TRBJ1-5	16	TRBV19	CASSILSYSSNQPQHF	TGTGCCAGTAGTATATTAAGCTATTCAAGCAATCAGCCCCAGCATTTT
few	.	TRBJ1-1	14	TRBV11-2	CASSLGVQGMEAFF	TGTGCCAGCAGCTTAGGGGTACAAGGGATGGAAGCTTTCTTT
.	.	TRBJ2-6	14	TRBV2	CAKSSASGANVLTF	TGTGCCAAAAGTTCGGCGTCAGGGGCCAACGTCCTGACTTTC
.	TRBD1	TRBJ2-5	20	TRBV5-4	CASSLFYGTGTLWLWETQYF	TGTGCCAGCAGCTTATTCTATGGGACAGGGACCTTATGGTTGTGGGAGACCCAGTACTTC
.	.	TRBJ1-6	17	TRBV5-1	CASRRAAQGDYNSPLHF	TGCGCCAGCAGACGAGCGGCGCAGGGTGACTATAATTCACCCCTCCACTTT
.	.	TRBJ2-7	14	TRBV7-9	CASSLGALGYEQYF	TGTGCCAGCAGTCTCGGGGCCCTTGGCTACGAGCAGTACTTC
.	.	TRBJ1-2	12	TRBV19	CASTSGGLGYTF	TGTGCCAGTACTTCCGGAGGGCTAGGCTACACCTTC
.	.	TRBJ1-2	13	TRBV7-6	CASSPTRRRGYTF	TGTGCCAGCAGCCCTACCCGCCGGAGAGGCTACACCTTC
.	TRBD1	TRBJ1-2	15	TRBV5-5	CASSLEGQGNYGYTF	TGTGCCAGCAGCTTGGAAGGACAGGGAAACTATGGCTACACCTTC
.	TRBD2	TRBJ2-3	16	TRBV7-9	CASSLGTSGLTDTQYF	TGTGCCAGCAGCCTAGGGACTAGCGGGCTCACAGATACGCAGTATTTT
.	.	TRBJ2-7	16	TRBV13	CASSPWASGHSYEQYF	TGTGCCAGCAGCCCATGGGCCAGCGGGCACTCCTACGAGCAGTACTTC